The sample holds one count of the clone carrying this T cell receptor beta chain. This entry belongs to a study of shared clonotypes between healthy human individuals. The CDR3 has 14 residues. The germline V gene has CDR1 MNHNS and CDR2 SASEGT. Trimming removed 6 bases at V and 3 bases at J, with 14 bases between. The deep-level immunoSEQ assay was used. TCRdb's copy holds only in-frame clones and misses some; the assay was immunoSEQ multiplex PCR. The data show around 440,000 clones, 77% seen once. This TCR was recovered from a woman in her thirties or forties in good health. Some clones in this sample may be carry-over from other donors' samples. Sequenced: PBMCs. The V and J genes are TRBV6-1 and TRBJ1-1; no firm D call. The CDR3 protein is CASSLELSYTEAFF. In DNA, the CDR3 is TGTGCCAGCAGCTTGGAACTATCATACACTGAAGCTTTCTTT.